This T cell receptor beta chain was observed in a study of CD8 T cells in Susac syndrome. The RNA, about 0.5 to 1 ug, was put through reverse transcription using random hexamers. TCRdb ran MiXCR on the immunoSEQ multiplex PCR reads and lists one entry per CDR3 protein. This table has a few hundred thousand distinct CDR3 sequences, approximately 95% appearing once. CDR3 length equals 13 residues. Trimming pared 2 bases from V and 3 bases from J, leaving 7 bases between. Germline CDR1 is MNHEY and CDR2 is SMNVEV (reference sequence). The receptor comes from a human donor with multiple sclerosis. The J gene is TRBJ1-2, the V gene TRBV27, with D maybe TRBD1 (5 bases). The sequencing input was CD4+ T cells from PBMCs. CDR3 region: CASSLAGHYGYTF. The CDR3 DNA is TGTGCCAGCAGTTTAGCAGGGCACTATGGCTACACCTTC.